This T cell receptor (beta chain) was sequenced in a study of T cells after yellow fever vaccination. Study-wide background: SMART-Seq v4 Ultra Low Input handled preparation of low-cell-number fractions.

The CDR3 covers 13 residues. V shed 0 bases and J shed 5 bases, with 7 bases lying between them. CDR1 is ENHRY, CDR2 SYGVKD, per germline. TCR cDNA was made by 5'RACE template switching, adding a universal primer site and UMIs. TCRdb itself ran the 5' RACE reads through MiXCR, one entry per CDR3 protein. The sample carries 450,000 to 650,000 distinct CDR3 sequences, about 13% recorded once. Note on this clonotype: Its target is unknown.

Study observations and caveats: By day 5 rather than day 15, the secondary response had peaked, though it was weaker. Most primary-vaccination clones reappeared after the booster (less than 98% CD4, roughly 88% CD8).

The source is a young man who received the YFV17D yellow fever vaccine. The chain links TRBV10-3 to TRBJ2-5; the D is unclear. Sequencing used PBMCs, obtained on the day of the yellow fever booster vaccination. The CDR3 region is CAISESMAETQYF. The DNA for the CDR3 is TGTGCCATCAGTGAGTCGATGGCGGAGACCCAGTACTTC.